The 17 T cell receptor beta chains listed next were all sequenced from one sample in a study of cytomegalovirus exposure and HLA in healthy donors. The PCR employed 60 Vbeta primers together with 13 Jbeta primers. Assay used: immunoSEQ multiplex PCR; TCRdb lists only in-frame clones, some missing. The sample shows 150,000 to 200,000 clones, over 65% of them seen only once. Material: PBMCs. The receptors derive from a woman aged 55-69 years in good health and CMV-seropositive.

The chain is built from TRBV11-3 and TRBJ2-1, with TRBD2 matching 15 bases. The CDR3 totals 19 residues. Per germline, CDR1 SGHNT and CDR2 YENEEA. With 5 bases clipped from V and 6 bases from J, the junction kept 14 bases outside the gene matches. The CDR3: CASSPGTSGRYNWGNEQFF. The CDR3 DNA is TGTGCCAGCAGCCCGGGGACTAGCGGGAGGTATAATTGGGGCAATGAGCAGTTCTTC. Full variable domain (remainder filled in from reference TRBV11-3 and TRBJ2-1): EAGVVQSPRYKIIEKKQPVAFWCNPISGHNTLYWYLQNLGQGPELLIRYENEEAVDDSQLPKDRFSAERLKGVDSTLKIQPAELGDSAVYLCASSPGTSGRYNWGNEQFFGPGTRLTVL.

This sequence joins TRBV10-3 and TRBJ1-1; D is unclear. CDR3 length: 15 residues. The germline V gene has CDR1 ENHRY and CDR2 SYGVKD. Trimming left V 0 bases short and J 6 bases short, with 14 bases between. CDR3 DNA sequence: TGTGCCATCAGTGAGTCGGGATTGAGGGCGTCTGAAGCTTTCTTT. It specifies CAISESGLRASEAFF.

The rearrangement links TRBV27 to TRBJ1-5; 9 positions match TRBD1. J lost 1 base, V lost 4 bases, and 2 bases had no gene match. The CDR3 length is 15 residues. Germline CDR1 MNHEY, CDR2 SMNVEV (reference sequence). The CDR3 is CASSSGQGSNQPQHF. In nucleotides, the CDR3 is TGTGCCAGCAGTTCGGGACAGGGCAGCAATCAGCCCCAGCATTTT.

This rearrangement joins TRBV15 to TRBJ1-5; D is perhaps TRBD1 (5 bases). Germline V gives CDR1 LNHNV, CDR2 YYDKDF (reference sequence). V lost 3 bases, J lost 8 bases, and 14 bases lay in between. CDR3 length equals 14 residues. CDR3 protein: CATSRDLGAEPQHF. The CDR3 bases are TGTGCCACCAGCAGGGATCTAGGGGCGGAGCCCCAGCATTTT.

As regards this clone: Other DNA variants within this sample encode the same CDR3. V is TRBV28 and J is TRBJ2-5; D remains ambiguous. Germline V gene lookup returns CDR1 MDHEN and CDR2 SYDVKM. Trimming stripped 6 bases from V and 2 bases from J, with 4 bases between. This CDR3 spans 11 amino acids. The CDR3 loop is CASSPQETQYF. DNA for the CDR3: TGTGCCAGCAGCCCGCAAGAGACCCAGTACTTC. Using reference TRBV28 and TRBJ2-5 for the parts outside the CDR3, the full variable domain is DVKVTQSSRYLVKRTGEKVFLECVQDMDHENMFWYRQDPGLGLRLIYFSYDVKMKEKGDIPEGYSVSREKKERFSLILESASTNQTSMYLCASSPQETQYFGPGTRLLVL.

The rearrangement uses TRBV28 and TRBJ1-1; 10 bases agree with TRBD1. V lost 4 bases, J lost 11 bases, and 4 bases stayed unmatched. CDR1 MDHEN and CDR2 SYDVKM come from the germline V gene. This CDR3 has 12 residues. The CDR3 region has the DNA TGTGCCAGCAGTTGGGACAGGGGAACGGCTTTCTTT. This sequence encodes CASSWDRGTAFF. The full variable domain, its missing parts supplied by reference TRBV28 and TRBJ1-1, is DVKVTQSSRYLVKRTGEKVFLECVQDMDHENMFWYRQDPGLGLRLIYFSYDVKMKEKGDIPEGYSVSREKKERFSLILESASTNQTSMYLCASSWDRGTAFFGQGTRLTVV.

The rearrangement links TRBV14 to TRBJ2-1; the match to TRBD2 covers 12 bases. Germline CDR1 and CDR2: SGHDN and FVKESK. Trimming took 1 base from V and 5 from J; bases not matched to a gene: 9. The CDR3 length is 18 residues. In DNA form, the CDR3 reads TGTGCCAGCAGCCAAGGGCTAGCGGGAGGGCCTCACAACAATGAGCAGTTCTTC. Residues: CASSQGLAGGPHNNEQFF.

The J gene is TRBJ1-2, the V gene TRBV2; TRBD1 agrees at 8 bases. The germline gives CDR1 SNHLY, CDR2 FYNNEI. The CDR3 totals 17 residues. The ends lost 5 bases at V and 2 bases at J; junction bases unmatched: 13. CDR3 sequence reads: CASSHPTGAGGNYGYTF. The CDR3 nucleotides are TGTGCCAGCAGTCACCCAACAGGGGCAGGGGGCAACTATGGCTACACCTTC.

This sequence joins TRBV7-3 and TRBJ2-1; TRBD2 matches at 13 bases. V lost 4 bases to trimming and J lost 7 bases; unmatched junction nucleotides: 4. The CDR3 consists of 15 residues. In germline, CDR1 is SGHTA, CDR2 FQGTGA. CDR3 sequence (DNA): TGTGCCAGCAGCTCAACTAGCGGGAGGGCTAATGAGCAGTTCTTC. It specifies CASSSTSGRANEQFF.

The chain has TRBV7-8 and TRBJ2-7, with 10 bases matching TRBD2. CDR3 length: 15 residues. V trimming: 5 bases; J trimming: 2 bases; junction bases outside the gene matches: 6. Germline CDR1 and CDR2: SGHVS and FQNEAQ. The CDR3, as DNA: TGTGCCAGCAGCCAAGCAGCGGGAGGGCCCTACGAGCAGTACTTC. Translation gives CASSQAAGGPYEQYF.

The table lists this clone with a few counts. The chain recombines TRBV14 with TRBJ2-7, with 9 bases aligning to TRBD2. From germline, CDR1 is SGHDN and CDR2 FVKESK. This CDR3 is 16 amino acids long. The junction had 5 bases not matched to a gene; V was cut back by 0 bases and J by 2 bases. The CDR3 nucleotides read TGTGCCAGCAGCCAAGATAGTCTAGCGGGAACCTACGAGCAGTACTTC. It is translated as CASSQDSLAGTYEQYF.

The chain combines TRBV7-6 with TRBJ2-7; D is possibly TRBD1 (6 bases). Trimming took off 2 bases at V and 2 bases at J, with 16 bases between the two ends. This CDR3 comprises 16 residues. The germline V gene has CDR1 SGHVS and CDR2 FNYEAQ. The CDR3 bases are TGTGCCAGCAGCTTACGGGAACAGGGTAGGGCCTACGAGCAGTACTTC. As protein: CASSLREQGRAYEQYF.

The J gene is TRBJ1-5, the V gene TRBV15; D is perhaps TRBD1 (6 bases). Germline CDR1 is LNHNV and CDR2 is YYDKDF (reference sequence). CDR3 length: 15 residues. The ends were cut back, 2 bases at V and 4 bases at J, with 12 bases in the middle. The CDR3: CATSRSGQNNQPQHF. The CDR3 DNA is TGTGCCACCAGCAGATCGGGACAAAATAATCAGCCCCAGCATTTT.

The V gene is TRBV9, the J gene TRBJ2-2, with TRBD1 identical over 7 bases. Germline-derived CDR1 and CDR2 are SGDLS and YYNGEE. Trimming removed 2 bases from V and 1 base from J; junction bases left unmatched: 2. The CDR3 is 15 amino acids. The CDR3 nucleotides read TGTGCCAGCAGCGTGACAGGGAAGAACACCGGGGAGCTGTTTTTT. It yields the protein CASSVTGKNTGELFF. The full variable domain, its missing parts supplied by reference TRBV9 and TRBJ2-2, is DSGVTQTPKHLITATGQRVTLRCSPRSGDLSVYWYQQSLDQGLQFLIQYYNGEERAKGNILERFSAQQFPDLHSELNLSSLELGDSALYFCASSVTGKNTGELFFGEGSRLTVL.

This chain connects TRBV19 to TRBJ2-7; D might be TRBD2 (5 bases). CDR3 size: 12 residues. Germline-derived CDR1 and CDR2 are LNHDA and SQIVND (reference sequence). Trimming removed 3 bases from V and 9 bases from J, with 12 bases in between. The CDR3 reads CASSMGGSGQYF. CDR3 nucleotides: TGTGCCAGTAGTATGGGTGGGAGTGGGCAGTACTTC.

This chain links TRBV15 with TRBJ1-4, with a weak D call TRBD1 (5 bases). V lost 5 bases to trimming and J lost 5 bases, with 9 bases between them. Germline assignment: CDR1 LNHNV and CDR2 YYDKDF (reference sequence). The CDR3 has 13 residues. The CDR3, as DNA: TGTGCCACCAGCCTACGACAGAATGAAAAACTGTTTTTT. Its translation is CATSLRQNEKLFF. Variable domain in full (rest from reference TRBV15 and TRBJ1-4): DAMVIQNPRYQVTQFGKPVTLSCSQTLNHNVMYWYQQKSSQAPKLLFHYYDKDFNNEADTPDNFQSRRPNTSFCFLDIRSPGLGDTAMYLCATSLRQNEKLFFGSGTQLSVL.

Notes on this clone: One end of the junction does not line up with germline, which may come from a read error. The rearrangement joins TRBV7-9 to TRBJ1-3; 10 bases align to TRBD1. This CDR3 is built from 14 residues. From germline, CDR1 is SEHNR and CDR2 FQNEAQ (reference sequence). For the CDR3, the DNA is TGTTCCAGCAGCCCGGGACAGGGGGGAAACACCATATATTTT. It is translated as CSSSPGQGGNTIYF.